This note documents a single T cell receptor (beta chain) sequence. The entry originates in a study of blood T cell repertoires in COVID-19. Study as a whole: The analysed material was cDNA or gDNA that came from T cells, B-cell-depleted T cells, or PBMCs.

V was clipped by 1 base and J by 6 bases; unmatched bases: 6. The CDR3 sequence is 16 residues long. CDR1 is LGHNA, CDR2 YSLEER, per germline. Libraries were prepared by immunoSEQ multiplex PCR; TCRdb keeps only in-frame clonotypes and omits some of them. The sample records under 250,000 clones, around 81% being singletons. The receptor was derived from a woman aged 55-75 years with acute or convalescent COVID-19. The chain is built from TRBV4-3 and TRBJ2-2; TRBD2 matches 9 bases. Sequencing was done on a sample of peripheral blood. Here the CDR3 reads CASSQVSAGGPGELFF. CDR3 bases: TGCGCCAGCAGCCAAGTTTCGGCGGGGGGGCCCGGGGAGCTGTTTTTT.